Listed below are T cell receptor beta chains from one sample, sequenced in a study of identical twins. Using its own MiXCR run on the 5' RACE reads, TCRdb lists one record per CDR3 protein. This table has more than 400,000 distinct CDR3 sequences, around 15% appearing once. The same data also went into a second study, on yellow fever vaccine responses in identical twins.

Sequenced material: CD4+ T cells sorted from blood. Receptor source: a woman aged 18-35 years in good health. Both conserved end residues are part of each CDR3. Each record gives: D gene, V gene, J gene, CDR3 protein. The D gene is left open where the match is weak.

-	TRBV3-1	TRBJ2-5	CASSQGAPAAKETQYF
-	TRBV6-5	TRBJ1-1	CASSWRGEANTEAFF
TRBD2	TRBV4-2	TRBJ2-1	CASRLAGGNEQFF
TRBD2	TRBV28	TRBJ2-1	CASSDPGRVANNEQFF
TRBD1	TRBV12-3/TRBV12-4	TRBJ2-2	CASRRQGAQDTGELFF
-	TRBV7-2	TRBJ2-7	CASHPLGGTYEQYF
TRBD1	TRBV14	TRBJ2-2	CASSFRTGPAGELFF
-	TRBV18	TRBJ1-2	CASQGLNGGNYGYTF
TRBD1	TRBV29-1	TRBJ1-1	CSARGLGTEAFF
TRBD2	TRBV5-6	TRBJ2-7	CASSLFSGRPADEQYF
-	TRBV29-1	TRBJ2-1	CSVEEGVSYNEQFF
-	TRBV11-1	TRBJ1-5	CASSRETGRYESNQPQHF
-	TRBV12-3/TRBV12-4	TRBJ2-7	CASNLGASYEQYF
-	TRBV5-1	TRBJ1-5	CASSLYQNQPQHF
-	TRBV5-6	TRBJ2-5	CASSLLGPGQETQYF
-	TRBV5-5	TRBJ2-3	CASSFRRGGTSTDTQYF
-	TRBV10-1	TRBJ1-6	CASSESGARKNSPLHF
-	TRBV3-1	TRBJ2-2	CASSRLNTGELFF
-	TRBV7-4	TRBJ1-3	CASSLSSSSGNTIYF
TRBD2	TRBV12-3/TRBV12-4	TRBJ2-1	CACSFWTSGRFSAYNEQFF
TRBD1	TRBV3-1	TRBJ2-7	CASSQDPTGNSYEQYF
-	TRBV18	TRBJ2-2	CASSLTTSQGNTGELFF
-	TRBV20-1	TRBJ2-5	CSARHSGGETQYF
-	TRBV6-6	TRBJ2-5	CASRQPLGETQYF
-	TRBV7-9	TRBJ2-5	CASSYGRGAGRETQYF
TRBD1	TRBV7-9	TRBJ2-5	CASSPQGARETQYF
-	TRBV10-1	TRBJ1-4	CASETRLFF
TRBD2	TRBV20-1	TRBJ2-1	CSAREPAGVSEQFF
TRBD1	TRBV18	TRBJ1-4	CASSPRQGGNEKLFF
TRBD2	TRBV5-6	TRBJ2-7	CASSSWGLASYEQYF
TRBD2	TRBV14	TRBJ2-1	CASSQLTSGANNEQFF
-	TRBV3-1	TRBJ2-3	CASSQDVGGTQYF
-	TRBV2	TRBJ2-3	CASSVRFPSTDTQYF
TRBD1	TRBV20-1	TRBJ2-6	CCARAGGVFTGANVLTF
-	TRBV18	TRBJ2-2	CASSPSPGQGGPGELFF
-	TRBV20-1	TRBJ2-7	CSASWRGTYEQYF
-	TRBV7-4	TRBJ2-1	CASSPLTAEGANNEQFF
-	TRBV12-3/TRBV12-4	TRBJ1-1	CASSLGDLGTFF